This T cell receptor (beta chain) is drawn from a study of blood T cell repertoires in COVID-19. Turning to the study itself: Acute-phase and convalescent COVID-19 samples originated in the United States, Italy and Spain.

Assay: immunoSEQ multiplex PCR; the TCRdb copy retains only in-frame clones and omits some. There are about 240,000 clones in the sample; about 86% occur only once, and roughly 3.3% lies in the top ten. The TCR was taken from a woman aged 35 to 49 with acute COVID-19. The sample taken for sequencing was PBMCs or T cells enriched from blood (not recorded which).

The CDR3 loop reads CASSLFTEDYGYTF. The CDR3 DNA sequence: TGTGCCAGCAGCTTATTCACGGAGGATTATGGCTACACCTTC. The rearrangement links TRBV11-2 to TRBJ1-2; D is unresolved. V shed 2 bases and J shed 5 bases, with 12 bases lying between them. The germline CDR1 and CDR2 sequences are SGHAT and FQNNGV. The length of the CDR3 is 14 residues.